This TCR beta chain was observed in a study of CD8+CD57+ T cells in acquired aplastic anemia. The wider study: Sorted CD4+ and CD8+ cells yielded around 3 ug of DNA on average.

Study-wide results and caveats: Overlapping CD8+ CDR3 repertoires of patients and controls contained some 27 shared sequences. Between patients and controls, CD8+ Simpson's diversity did not vary significantly.

Patients sequenced had flow cytometry evidence of CD8+CD57+ cell expansion. Severe acquired aplastic anemia was the diagnosis recorded for all patients. The table lists this clonotype with a count of one. Its antigen is undetermined. One end of the junction fails to match germline, which may point to a read error. The CDR3 is made up of 13 amino acids. Germline lookup yields CDR1 SGHAT and CDR2 FQNNGV. TCR beta VDJ and CDR3 were profiled, and genomic DNA was the template. From the reads, TCRdb called clonotypes with MiXCR, one entry per CDR3 protein. The table lists hundreds of thousands of distinct CDR3 sequences, approximately 51% of them singletons, with 15% to 20% in the top ten.

The source of this sequence is a human donor with aplastic anemia. The V call is TRBV11-2, the J call TRBJ2-7; 9 bases line up with TRBD2. What was sequenced was sorted CD4+, CD8+, or CD8+CD57+ T cells (not recorded which) from PBMCs. In DNA, the CDR3 is TGCGCCAGCGCCGGGACTAGCTTCTACGAGCAGTACTTC. Its protein product is CASAGTSFYEQYF.